One sample yielded the 27 T cell receptor beta chains listed below, sequenced in a study of T cell repertoires in cytomegalovirus infection (dated by TCRdb to the late 2010s). Their specific antigens are unknown. In light of the paper, this sample's treatment or condition label describes: in vitro stimulation with specific CMV peptide epitopes to enrich CMV-specific T cells. The data were produced on an Illumina HiSeq 1500. TCRdb reran the public reads through fastp at Q25 and MiXCR, keeping productive beta chains. For every CDR3 protein sequence, its rows merge into one entry that carries the most common genes and DNA. The sample table shows about 310,000 distinct CDR3 sequences, and roughly 25% are seen once. The top ten clonotypes cover about 14% of the sample. This sample comprised cultured PBMCs, obtained from culture after CMV antigen stimulation. Receptors were obtained from a human donor in good health (CMV status not recorded). Some clones in this sample may be carry-over from other donors' samples.

This clonotype has at least ten counts. CDR3 in amino acids: CASSWRTSGTVEQYF. In nucleotides, the CDR3 is TGTGCCAGCAGCTGGAGGACTAGCGGGACCGTCGAGCAGTACTTC. The rearrangement joins TRBV7-2 to TRBJ2-7, with 12 bases fitting TRBD2. J gave up 6 bases and V 4 bases, and 7 bases lay outside the gene matches. The germline CDR1 and CDR2 sequences are SGHTA and FQGNSA. The CDR3 length is 15 residues.

This clonotype was detected only a few times. The V gene is TRBV19, the J gene TRBJ1-2, with D unresolved. CDR1 and CDR2 (germline): LNHDA, SQIVND (reference sequence). Trimming took 5 bases from V and 0 from J, leaving 7 bases between them. This CDR3 has 13 amino acids. The CDR3 coding sequence is TGTGCCAGTAGTGCCACAGCTAACTATGGCTACACCTTC. Translation: CASSATANYGYTF.

This clonotype has only a few counts. The CDR3 is CASSSSGTGRHEQYF. CDR3 sequence (DNA): TGTGCCAGCAGTAGCTCCGGGACAGGGCGGCACGAGCAGTACTTC. The chain has TRBV28 and TRBJ2-7; TRBD1 matches 9 bases. V dropped 5 bases and J dropped 5; count of bases not matched to a gene: 10. Germline values: CDR1 MDHEN, CDR2 SYDVKM. The CDR3 covers 15 residues.

This clonotype was counted ten times or more. V is TRBV7-2 and J is TRBJ1-1; D unresolved. This CDR3 comprises 14 residues. Germline V gene sequence: CDR1 SGHTA, CDR2 FQGNSA. The V and J ends lost 1 base and 11 bases respectively, with 17 bases between them. The CDR3 DNA reads as TGTGCCAGCAGCTTAGGAATCGAGGTCCCTGTGGCTTTCTTT. Its protein product is CASSLGIEVPVAFF.

The chain carries TRBV7-2 and TRBJ2-5; no reliable D call. The CDR3 length is 14 residues. Trimming pared 5 bases from V and 3 bases from J, leaving 13 bases between. Germline CDR1 and CDR2: SGHTA and FQGNSA. CDR3 sequence (DNA): TGTGCCAGCAGCCCTACTCGCCTCAAAGAGACCCAGTACTTC. Protein sequence: CASSPTRLKETQYF.

The chain joins TRBV4-1 to TRBJ1-4; D call uncertain. This CDR3 region has 17 residues. Trimming removed 4 bases at V and 5 bases at J, with 20 bases between. Germline V gene data show CDR1 as MGHRA and CDR2 as YSYEKL. The CDR3 loop is CASSPLGTPGLNEKLFF. CDR3 bases: TGCGCCAGCAGCCCCCTGGGCACTCCGGGATTAAATGAAAAACTGTTTTTT.

This clonotype has a handful of counts. The chain uses TRBV6-6 and TRBJ2-1; 11 bases match TRBD2. CDR3 length: 17 amino acids. Germline CDR1 and CDR2: MNHNY and SVGAGI (reference sequence). V shed 0 bases and J 5 bases; nucleotides not matched to a gene: 6. CDR3 in amino acids: CASSYSPTSGVNNEQFF. CDR3 sequence (DNA): TGTGCCAGCAGTTACTCTCCGACTAGCGGGGTCAACAATGAGCAGTTCTTC.

This clonotype has a count of ten or more. The chain links TRBV7-2 to TRBJ1-6, with D perhaps matching TRBD1 (5 bases). The germline V gene encodes CDR1 SGHTA and CDR2 FQGNSA. The CDR3 has 16 amino acids. Trimming removed 8 bases at V and 6 bases at J, with 20 bases between. The CDR3 region is CASARLGGASNSPLHF. CDR3 DNA sequence: TGTGCCAGCGCTAGGCTGGGAGGGGCCAGTAATTCACCCCTCCACTTT.

This clonotype turned up a few times. V and J are TRBV28 and TRBJ1-2; TRBD1 matches 8 bases. The length of the CDR3 is 14 residues. Trimming cost V 1 base and J 4 bases; bases outside gene matches: 2. In germline, CDR1 is MDHEN, CDR2 SYDVKM. Here the CDR3 DNA reads TGTGCCAGCAGTTTATCGGACAGGGCCTATGGCTACACCTTC. Its translation: CASSLSDRAYGYTF.

A few counts support this clonotype. The chain uses TRBV7-2 and TRBJ2-7; TRBD1 or TRBD2 may be the D gene (6 bases each). The V gene lost 5 bases and the J gene lost 0 bases, with 17 bases spanning the gap. Germline loops: CDR1 SGHTA, CDR2 FQGNSA. This CDR3 comprises 16 residues. The CDR3 nucleotides are TGTGCCAGCAGCCAGGGAACAGGGAGGAGCTCCTACGAGCAGTACTTC. The encoded protein is CASSQGTGRSSYEQYF.

This clonotype was observed many times. V is TRBV7-9 and J is TRBJ2-3; 9 positions match TRBD2. Germline V gene sequence: CDR1 SEHNR, CDR2 FQNEAQ (reference sequence). The CDR3 sequence is 16 residues long. Trimming cost V 1 base and J 8 bases; bases outside gene matches: 10. The CDR3 DNA follows: TGTGCCAGCAGCTTAGGTTCGGCGGGAGGGCCAAGTACGCAGTATTTT. Protein sequence: CASSLGSAGGPSTQYF.

The V call is TRBV5-5, the J call TRBJ2-1; 8 bases are a match to TRBD2. CDR3 size: 16 residues. Germline V gene sequence: CDR1 SGHKS, CDR2 YYEKEE (reference sequence). The trim removed 2 bases at V and 6 bases at J, leaving 10 bases unmatched. The CDR3, as DNA: TGTGCCAGCAGCTTTAGCGGGGACCTCAGAGCCAATGAGCAGTTCTTC. Its protein is CASSFSGDLRANEQFF.

This clonotype appeared many times. The chain employs TRBV7-6 and TRBJ2-3; no firm D call. Looked up from germline, CDR1 is SGHVS and CDR2 is FNYEAQ. The CDR3 loop spans 12 amino acids. The germline V and J ends were trimmed by 5 bases and 1 base, with 4 bases remaining between them. The CDR3 spells CASSAGTDTQYF. Here the CDR3 DNA reads TGTGCCAGCAGCGCCGGCACAGATACGCAGTATTTT.

Ten or more counts support this clonotype. The chain recombines TRBV28 with TRBJ1-5; D might be TRBD1 (6 bases). Per the germline V gene, CDR1 is MDHEN and CDR2 is SYDVKM. The CDR3 is 11 residues long. The V end was cut by 3 bases, the J end by 15 bases, with 12 bases between. This chain's CDR3 is CASSFRGRLHF. The CDR3 DNA is TGTGCCAGCAGTTTCAGGGGACGGCTGCATTTT.

This clonotype was seen a handful of times. V usage is TRBV6-2 or TRBV6-3 and J usage is TRBJ2-3; 7 bases are a match to TRBD2. There are 15 residues in the CDR3. Germline loops: CDR1 MNHEY, CDR2 SVGEGT. After removal of 8 bases from V and 1 base from J, the junction contained 9 bases not matched to a gene. CDR3 sequence: CASCEAGAGTDTQYF. CDR3 nucleotides: TGTGCCAGCTGCGAGGCGGGAGCGGGCACAGATACGCAGTATTTT.

The chain links TRBV28 to TRBJ2-3, with 7 positions matching TRBD2. Germline CDR1 MDHEN, CDR2 SYDVKM. There are 20 residues in the CDR3. The V gene end was trimmed by 2 bases and the J gene end by 0 bases; junction bases not matched to a gene: 17. This CDR3 is CASSLGRRELHGTSTDTQYF. The CDR3 coding sequence is TGTGCCAGCAGTTTAGGACGGCGGGAGCTGCACGGAACTAGCACAGATACGCAGTATTTT.

The J gene is TRBJ1-4, the V gene TRBV30; no reliable D call. V was clipped by 6 bases and J by 7 bases, with 9 bases between them. This CDR3 region has 11 residues. CDR1 is GTSNPN, CDR2 SVGIG, per germline (reference sequence). For the CDR3, the DNA is TGTGCCTGCGCCCGGCCTGAAAAACTGTTTTTT. It codes for CACARPEKLFF. The full variable domain, its missing parts supplied by reference TRBV30 and TRBJ1-4, is SQTIHQWPATLVQPVGSPLSLECTVEGTSNPNLYWYRQAAGRGLQLLFYSVGIGQISSEVPQNLSASRPQDRQFILSSKKLLLSDSGFYLCACARPEKLFFGSGTQLSVL.

Ten or more counts support this clonotype. A junction end diverges from the germline sequence, so it may reflect a read error. The chain recombines TRBV7-7 with TRBJ2-3; 9 positions match TRBD2. This CDR3 has 16 amino acids. Germline V lookup: CDR1 SSHAT, CDR2 FNYEAQ (reference sequence). This CDR3 reads CASSLISGSNPDTQYF. The CDR3 DNA reads as TGTGCTAGCAGCTTAATTAGCGGGAGCAACCCAGATACGCAGTATTTT.

This clonotype was picked up a small number of times. The rearrangement joins TRBV29-1 to TRBJ2-1, with 10 nucleotides matching TRBD2. Germline CDR1 SQVTM, CDR2 ANQGSEA. Unmatched junction bases numbered 7, after V lost 6 bases and J lost 5 bases. The CDR3 length is 14 residues. In DNA form, the CDR3 reads TGCAGCGTCCAATCTCTAGCGGGAGACAATGAGCAGTTCTTC. This translates into CSVQSLAGDNEQFF.

This clonotype was recorded at least ten times. The chain has TRBV6-2 or TRBV6-3 and TRBJ2-2; D gene unclear. Between the trimmed V and J ends, which lost 7 bases and 1 base, there was a span of 13 bases. CDR1 MNHEY and CDR2 SVGEGT come from the germline V gene. This CDR3 contains 15 residues. The DNA of the CDR3 is TGTGCCAGCAAAAAAATCCGCGGGAACACCGGGGAGCTGTTTTTT. It translates to CASKKIRGNTGELFF.

This clonotype was detected only a few times. The chain links TRBV7-8 to TRBJ1-1, with D possibly TRBD1 on 5 matching bases. The ends were cut back, 3 bases at V and 11 bases at J, with 13 bases in the middle. The germline CDR1 and CDR2 sequences are SGHVS and FQNEAQ. CDR3 length: 12 amino acids. CDR3 in amino acids: CASSLGNGGAFF. In nucleotides, the CDR3 is TGTGCCAGCAGCTTGGGGAATGGGGGGGCTTTCTTT.

This clonotype occurred a few times. V is TRBV7-6 and J is TRBJ2-2; 9 bases align to TRBD2. V was pared by 2 bases and J by 5 bases, with 12 bases of the junction left unmatched. CDR1 SGHVS and CDR2 FNYEAQ come from the germline V gene. This CDR3 spans 18 amino acids. The DNA for the CDR3 is TGTGCCAGCAGCTTAAATCGGACTAGCGCACGGGGTACCGGGGAGCTGTTTTTT. Translation: CASSLNRTSARGTGELFF.

This clonotype was recorded many times. V gene TRBV7-2 combines with J gene TRBJ2-7; 10 positions match TRBD2. V lost 6 bases and J lost 4; bases outside the gene matches: 6. The CDR3 is 14 amino acids. Germline V gene lookup returns CDR1 SGHTA and CDR2 FQGNSA. CDR3 loop: CASRRTSGNYEQYF. As DNA, the CDR3 is TGTGCCAGCAGGAGGACTAGCGGAAATTACGAGCAGTACTTC.

This rearrangement joins TRBV29-1 to TRBJ1-2; tentatively, D is TRBD1 (5 bases). Trimming shortened V by 4 bases and J by 4 bases, and 16 bases separated the two germline ends. CDR3 length: 14 residues. CDR1 SQVTM and CDR2 ANQGSEA come from the germline V gene. CDR3 nucleotides: TGCAGCGTTGGACAGAATGCAGAGGGCTATGGCTACACCTTC. It yields the protein CSVGQNAEGYGYTF.

This clonotype has a handful of counts. The chain has TRBV10-3 and TRBJ1-5, with D possibly TRBD1 on 5 matching bases. In germline, CDR1 is ENHRY, CDR2 SYGVKD. Trimming left V 6 bases short and J 0 bases short, with 12 bases between. The CDR3 consists of 15 residues. The chain's CDR3 is CAISPGGYSNQPQHF. The CDR3 DNA is TGTGCCATCAGCCCCGGGGGTTATAGCAATCAGCCCCAGCATTTT.

The genes are TRBV7-2 and TRBJ1-1; maybe TRBD1 (6 bases). Trimming left V 6 bases short and J 0 bases short, with 11 bases between. CDR3 size: 14 residues. CDR1 and CDR2 (germline): SGHTA, FQGNSA. CDR3 sequence (DNA): TGTGCCAGCAGTTGGGGGGCCTTGAACACTGAAGCTTTCTTT. Protein product: CASSWGALNTEAFF.

This clonotype was detected ten times or more. The J gene is TRBJ2-1, the V gene TRBV19, with D possibly matching TRBD2 (7 bases). The CDR3 extends over 16 amino acids. V was trimmed by 5 bases and J by 0 bases, leaving 14 bases between them. Germline CDR1 reads LNHDA; CDR2 reads SQIVND (reference sequence). CDR3 amino acids: CASSVIRGASYNEQFF. For the CDR3, the DNA is TGTGCCAGTAGTGTGATCCGGGGGGCCTCCTACAATGAGCAGTTCTTC. The whole variable domain, remainder taken from reference TRBV19 and TRBJ2-1, is DGGITQSPKYLFRKEGQNVTLSCEQNLNHDAMYWYRQDPGQGLRLIYYSQIVNDFQKGDIAEGYSVSREKKESFPLTVTSAQKNPTAFYLCASSVIRGASYNEQFFGPGTRLTVL.